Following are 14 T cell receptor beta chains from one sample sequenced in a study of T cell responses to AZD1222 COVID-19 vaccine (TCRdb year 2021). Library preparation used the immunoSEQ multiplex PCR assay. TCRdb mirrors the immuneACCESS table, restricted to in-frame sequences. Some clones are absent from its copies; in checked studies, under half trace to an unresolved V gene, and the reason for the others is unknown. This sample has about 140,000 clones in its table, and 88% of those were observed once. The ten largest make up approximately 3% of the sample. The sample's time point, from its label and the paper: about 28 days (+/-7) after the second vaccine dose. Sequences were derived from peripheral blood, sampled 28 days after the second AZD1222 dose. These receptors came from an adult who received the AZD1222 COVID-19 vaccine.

The CDR3 sequence is CASSKGKVGGGVSGNTIYF. CDR3 nucleotide sequence: TGTGCCAGCAGCAAGGGGAAGGTAGGAGGGGGGGTCTCTGGAAACACCATATATTTT. The rearrangement uses TRBV21-1 and TRBJ1-3. TRBV21-1 is a listed pseudogene. CDR3 length: 19 amino acids.

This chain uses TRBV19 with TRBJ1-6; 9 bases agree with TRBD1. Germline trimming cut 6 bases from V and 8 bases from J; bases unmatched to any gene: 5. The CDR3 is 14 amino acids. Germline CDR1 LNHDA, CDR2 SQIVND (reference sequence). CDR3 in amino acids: CASSRGQGYSPLHF. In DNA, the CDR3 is TGTGCCAGTAGCCGGGGACAGGGCTATTCACCCCTCCACTTT.

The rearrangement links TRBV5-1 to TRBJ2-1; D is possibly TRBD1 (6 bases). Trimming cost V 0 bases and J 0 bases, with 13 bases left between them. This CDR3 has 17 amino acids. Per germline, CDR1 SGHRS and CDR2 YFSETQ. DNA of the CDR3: TGCGCCAGCAGCTTGGGGCCAGGGGCTGGCTCCTACAATGAGCAGTTCTTC. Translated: CASSLGPGAGSYNEQFF. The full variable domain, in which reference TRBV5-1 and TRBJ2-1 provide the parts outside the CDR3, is KAGVTQTPRYLIKTRGQQVTLSCSPISGHRSVSWYQQTPGQGLQFLFEYFSETQRNKGNFPGRFSGRQFSNSRSEMNVSTLELGDSALYLCASSLGPGAGSYNEQFFGPGTRLTVL.

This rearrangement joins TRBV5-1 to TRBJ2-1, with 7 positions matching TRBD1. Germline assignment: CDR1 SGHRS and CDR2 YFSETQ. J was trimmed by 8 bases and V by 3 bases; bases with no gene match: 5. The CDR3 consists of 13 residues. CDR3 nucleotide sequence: TGCGCCAGCAGCTGGAACAGGGGAGATGAGCAGTTCTTC. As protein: CASSWNRGDEQFF.

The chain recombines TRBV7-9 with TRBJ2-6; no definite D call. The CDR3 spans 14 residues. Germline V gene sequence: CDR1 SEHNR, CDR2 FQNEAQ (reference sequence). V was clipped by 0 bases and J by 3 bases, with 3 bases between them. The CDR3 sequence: CASSLASGANVLTF. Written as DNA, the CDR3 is TGTGCCAGCAGCTTAGCTAGTGGGGCCAACGTCCTGACTTTC.

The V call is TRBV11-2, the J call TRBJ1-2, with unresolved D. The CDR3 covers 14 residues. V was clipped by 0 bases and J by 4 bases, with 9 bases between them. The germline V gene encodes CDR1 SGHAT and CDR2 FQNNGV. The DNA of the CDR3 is TGTGCCAGCAGCTTAGATGGCAGGAGCTATGGCTACACCTTC. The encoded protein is CASSLDGRSYGYTF. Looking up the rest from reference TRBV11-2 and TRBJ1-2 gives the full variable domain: EAGVAQSPRYKIIEKRQSVAFWCNPISGHATLYWYQQILGQGPKLLIQFQNNGVVDDSQLPKDRFSAERLKGVDSTLKIQPAKLEDSAVYLCASSLDGRSYGYTFGSGTRLTVV.

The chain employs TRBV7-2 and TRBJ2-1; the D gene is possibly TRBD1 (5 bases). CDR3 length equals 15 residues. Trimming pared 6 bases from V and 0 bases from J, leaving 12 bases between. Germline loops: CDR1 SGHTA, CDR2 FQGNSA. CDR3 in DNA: TGTGCCAGCAGACAGCAGGGAAGCTCCTACAATGAGCAGTTCTTC. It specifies CASRQQGSSYNEQFF.

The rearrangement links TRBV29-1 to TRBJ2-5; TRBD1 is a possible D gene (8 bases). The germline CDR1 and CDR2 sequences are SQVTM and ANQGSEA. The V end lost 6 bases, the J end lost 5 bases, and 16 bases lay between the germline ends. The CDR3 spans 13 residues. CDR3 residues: CSVSTGGGETQYF. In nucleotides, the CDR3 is TGCAGCGTATCCACAGGGGGAGGGGAGACCCAGTACTTC. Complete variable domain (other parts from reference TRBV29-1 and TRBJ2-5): SAVISQKPSRDICQRGTSLTIQCQVDSQVTMMFWYRQQPGQSLTLIATANQGSEATYESGFVIDKFPISRPNLTFSTLTVSNMSPEDSSIYLCSVSTGGGETQYFGPGTRLLVL.

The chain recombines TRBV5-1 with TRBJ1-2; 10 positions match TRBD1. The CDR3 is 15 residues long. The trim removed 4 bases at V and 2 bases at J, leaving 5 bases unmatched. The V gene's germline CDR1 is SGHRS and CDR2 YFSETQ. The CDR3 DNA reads TGCGCCAGCAGCGCCGACAGGGGGCTAAACTATGGCTACACCTTC. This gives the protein CASSADRGLNYGYTF.

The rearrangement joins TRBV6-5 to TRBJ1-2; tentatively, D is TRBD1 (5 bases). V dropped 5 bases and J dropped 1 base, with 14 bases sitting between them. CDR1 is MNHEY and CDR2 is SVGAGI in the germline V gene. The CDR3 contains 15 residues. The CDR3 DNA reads TGTGCCAGCAGTCCACGACAGACTCTTAACTATGGCTACACCTTC. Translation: CASSPRQTLNYGYTF.

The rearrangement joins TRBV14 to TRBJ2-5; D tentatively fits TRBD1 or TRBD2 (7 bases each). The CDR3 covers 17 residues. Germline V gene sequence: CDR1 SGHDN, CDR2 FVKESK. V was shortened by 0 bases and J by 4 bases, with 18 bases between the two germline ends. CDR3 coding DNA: TGTGCCAGCAGCCAAGATATTGCGGGAGCAGGGGGAGAGACCCAGTACTTC. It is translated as CASSQDIAGAGGETQYF.

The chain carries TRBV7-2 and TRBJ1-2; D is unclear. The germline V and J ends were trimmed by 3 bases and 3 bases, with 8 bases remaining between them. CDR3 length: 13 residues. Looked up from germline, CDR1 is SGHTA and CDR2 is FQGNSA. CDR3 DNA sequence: TGTGCCAGCAGCTTGAGTCTGTACTATGGCTACACCTTC. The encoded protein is CASSLSLYYGYTF.

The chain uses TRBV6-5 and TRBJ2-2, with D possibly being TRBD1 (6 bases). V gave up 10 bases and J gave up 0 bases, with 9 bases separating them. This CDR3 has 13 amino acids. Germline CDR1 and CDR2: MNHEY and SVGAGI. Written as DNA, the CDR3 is TGTGCCATTAGACAGGCGAACACCGGGGAGCTGTTTTTT. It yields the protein CAIRQANTGELFF.

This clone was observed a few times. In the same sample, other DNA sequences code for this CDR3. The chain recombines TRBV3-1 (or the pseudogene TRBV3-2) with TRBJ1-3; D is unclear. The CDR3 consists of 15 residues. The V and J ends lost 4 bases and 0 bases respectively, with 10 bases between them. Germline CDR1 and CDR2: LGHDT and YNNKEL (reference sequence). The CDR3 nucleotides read TGTGCCAGCAGCCGTTCACGGCCCTCTGGAAACACCATATATTTT. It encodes CASSRSRPSGNTIYF.